This paragraph covers one T cell receptor (beta chain) sequence. Clones were sequenced by immunoSEQ multiplex PCR, and TCRdb holds only the in-frame ones, with some missing. The sample consists of nearly 350,000 clones, almost 90% of them appearing once. This record belongs to a study of blood T cell repertoires in COVID-19. Whole-study context: Sources were T cells, B-cell-depleted T cells, or PBMCs; the material itself was cDNA or gDNA.

Germline V gene sequence: CDR1 KGHSH, CDR2 LQKENI. The CDR3 runs 16 residues. J was trimmed by 9 bases and V by 0 bases; bases with no gene match: 8. In Seattle, patients joined the study during active infection and were tracked longitudinally. This TCR came from a woman between 65 and 79 years old with COVID-19, enrolled during active disease. The chain joins TRBV18 to TRBJ1-6; 7 positions match TRBD1. The specimen sequenced was peripheral blood. CDR3 sequence reads: CASSPPARGTSSPLHF. The CDR3 coding sequence is TGTGCCAGCTCACCACCGGCCAGGGGGACGTCTTCACCCCTCCACTTT.